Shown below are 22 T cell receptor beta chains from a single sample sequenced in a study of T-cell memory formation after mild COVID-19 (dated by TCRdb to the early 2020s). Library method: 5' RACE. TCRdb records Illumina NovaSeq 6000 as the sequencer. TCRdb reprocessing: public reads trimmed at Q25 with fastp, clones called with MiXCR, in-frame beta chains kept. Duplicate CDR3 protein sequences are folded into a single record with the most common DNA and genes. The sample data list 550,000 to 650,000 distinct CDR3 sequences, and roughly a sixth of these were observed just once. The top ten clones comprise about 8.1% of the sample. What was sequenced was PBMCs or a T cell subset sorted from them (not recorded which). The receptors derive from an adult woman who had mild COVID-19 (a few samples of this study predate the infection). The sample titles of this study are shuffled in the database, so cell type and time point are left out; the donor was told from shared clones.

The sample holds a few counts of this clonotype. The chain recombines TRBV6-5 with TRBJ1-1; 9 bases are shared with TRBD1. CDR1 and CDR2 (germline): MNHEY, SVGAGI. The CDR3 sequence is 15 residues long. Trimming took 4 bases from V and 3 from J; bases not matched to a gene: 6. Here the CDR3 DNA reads TGTGCCAGCAGTTCTACAGGGGGCTTCGACACTGAAGCTTTCTTT. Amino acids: CASSSTGGFDTEAFF.

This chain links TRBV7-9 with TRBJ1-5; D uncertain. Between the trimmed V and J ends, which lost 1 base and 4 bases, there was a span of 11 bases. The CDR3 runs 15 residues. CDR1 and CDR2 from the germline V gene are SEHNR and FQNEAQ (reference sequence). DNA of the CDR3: TGTGCCAGCAGCTTAGGCGCATTACCAAATCAGCCCCAGCATTTT. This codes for CASSLGALPNQPQHF.

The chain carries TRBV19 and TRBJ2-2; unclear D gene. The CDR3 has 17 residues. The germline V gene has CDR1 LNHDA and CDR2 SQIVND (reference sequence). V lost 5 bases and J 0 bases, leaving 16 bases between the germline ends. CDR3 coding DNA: TGTGCCAGTAGTCTCTCGGTGTTGGCTACGAACACCGGGGAGCTGTTTTTT. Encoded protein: CASSLSVLATNTGELFF.

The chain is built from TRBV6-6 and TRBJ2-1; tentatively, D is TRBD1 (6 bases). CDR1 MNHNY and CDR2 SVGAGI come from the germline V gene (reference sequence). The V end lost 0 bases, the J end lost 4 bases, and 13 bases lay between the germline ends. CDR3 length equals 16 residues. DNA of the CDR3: TGTGCCAGCAGTTACTCGGCGACAGGAGCTTACAATGAGCAGTTCTTC. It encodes CASSYSATGAYNEQFF.

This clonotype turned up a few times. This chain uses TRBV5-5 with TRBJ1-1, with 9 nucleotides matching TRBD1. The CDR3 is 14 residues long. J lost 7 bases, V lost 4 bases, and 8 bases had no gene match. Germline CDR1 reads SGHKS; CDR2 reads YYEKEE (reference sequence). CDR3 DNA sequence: TGTGCCAGCAGCCTACAGGGGGCTCTTCTTGAAGCTTTCTTT. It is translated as CASSLQGALLEAFF.

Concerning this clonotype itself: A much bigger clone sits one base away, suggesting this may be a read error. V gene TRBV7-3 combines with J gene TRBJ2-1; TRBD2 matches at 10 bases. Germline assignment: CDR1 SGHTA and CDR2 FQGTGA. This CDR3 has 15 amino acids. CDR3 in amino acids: CASSPGLAVTNEQLF. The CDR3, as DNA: TGTGCCAGCAGCCCCGGACTAGCGGTTACCAATGAGCAGTTATTC.

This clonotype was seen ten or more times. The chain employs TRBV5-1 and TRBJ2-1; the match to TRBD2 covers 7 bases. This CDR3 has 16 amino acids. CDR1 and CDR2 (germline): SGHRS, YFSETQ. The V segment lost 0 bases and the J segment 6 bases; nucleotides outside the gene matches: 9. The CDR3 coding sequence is TGCGCCAGCAGCTTGGTAGGACTAGACCCAAGCAATGAGCAGTTCTTC. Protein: CASSLVGLDPSNEQFF.

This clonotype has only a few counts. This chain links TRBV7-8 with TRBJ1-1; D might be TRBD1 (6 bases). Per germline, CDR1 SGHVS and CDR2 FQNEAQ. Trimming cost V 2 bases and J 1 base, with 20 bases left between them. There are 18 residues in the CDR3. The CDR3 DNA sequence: TGTGCCAGCAGCTTAAGGGAAGGGTCAGGGGCCTGGAACACTGAAGCTTTCTTT. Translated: CASSLREGSGAWNTEAFF.

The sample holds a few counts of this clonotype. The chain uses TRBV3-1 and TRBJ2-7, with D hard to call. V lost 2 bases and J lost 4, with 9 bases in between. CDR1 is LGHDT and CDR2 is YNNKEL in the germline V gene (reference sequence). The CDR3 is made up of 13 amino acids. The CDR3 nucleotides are TGTGCCAGCAGCCAAATGGCGGAGTACGAGCAGTACTTC. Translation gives CASSQMAEYEQYF.

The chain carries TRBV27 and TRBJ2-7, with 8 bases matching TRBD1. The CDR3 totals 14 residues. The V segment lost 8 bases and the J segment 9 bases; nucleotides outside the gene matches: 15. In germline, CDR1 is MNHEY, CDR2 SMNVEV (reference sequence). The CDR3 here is CASSPGQVFMMQYF. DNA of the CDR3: TGTGCCAGCTCACCGGGACAGGTGTTTATGATGCAGTACTTC.

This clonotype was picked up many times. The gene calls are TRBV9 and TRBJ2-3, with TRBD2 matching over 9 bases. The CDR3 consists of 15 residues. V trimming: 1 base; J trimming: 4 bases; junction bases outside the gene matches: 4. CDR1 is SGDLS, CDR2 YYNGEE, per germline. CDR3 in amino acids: CASSVLREGADTQYF. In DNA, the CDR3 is TGTGCCAGCAGCGTATTGCGGGAGGGAGCAGATACGCAGTATTTT.

DNA of the CDR3: TGTGCCAGCAGTGAGCCCGGGACCGTGAACTATGGCTACACCTTC. Its protein is CASSEPGTVNYGYTF. The V gene is TRBV6-2 or TRBV6-3, the J gene TRBJ1-2, with D perhaps matching TRBD1 (5 bases). V lost 5 bases and J lost 2, with 15 bases in between. The germline V gene has CDR1 MNHEY and CDR2 SVGEGT. This CDR3 contains 15 residues.

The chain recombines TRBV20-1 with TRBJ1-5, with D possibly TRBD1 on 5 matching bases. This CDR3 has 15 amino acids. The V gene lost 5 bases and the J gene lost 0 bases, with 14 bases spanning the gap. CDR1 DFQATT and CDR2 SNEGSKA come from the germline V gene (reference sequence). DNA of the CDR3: TGCAGTGCTGGGAGCGGGGCTTATAGCAATCAGCCCCAGCATTTT. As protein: CSAGSGAYSNQPQHF.

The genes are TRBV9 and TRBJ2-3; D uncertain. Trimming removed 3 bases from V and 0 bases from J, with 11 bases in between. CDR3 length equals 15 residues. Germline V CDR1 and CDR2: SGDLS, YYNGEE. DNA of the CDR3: TGTGCCAGCAGCGCTAGGAGATTTAGCACAGATACGCAGTATTTT. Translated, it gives CASSARRFSTDTQYF.

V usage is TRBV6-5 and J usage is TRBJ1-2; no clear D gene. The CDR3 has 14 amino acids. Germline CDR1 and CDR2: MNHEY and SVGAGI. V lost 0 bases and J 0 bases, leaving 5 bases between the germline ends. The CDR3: CASSYSRSNYGYTF. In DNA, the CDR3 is TGTGCCAGCAGTTACTCTCGGTCTAACTATGGCTACACCTTC.

The CDR3, as DNA: TGTGCCAGCAGCTATCCCTTGAACAATGAGCAGTTCTTC. As protein: CASSYPLNNEQFF. The chain joins TRBV7-9 to TRBJ2-1; D remains ambiguous. The CDR3 has 13 residues. Germline assignment: CDR1 SEHNR and CDR2 FQNEAQ (reference sequence). The germline V and J ends were trimmed by 4 bases and 5 bases, with 9 bases remaining between them.

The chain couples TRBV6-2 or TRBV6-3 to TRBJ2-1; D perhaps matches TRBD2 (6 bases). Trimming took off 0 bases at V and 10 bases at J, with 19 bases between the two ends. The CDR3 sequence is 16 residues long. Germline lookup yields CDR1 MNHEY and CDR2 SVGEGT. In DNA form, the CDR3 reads TGTGCCAGCAGTTACTCGATAAGGGGAGGTAATGAAGAGCAGTTCTTC. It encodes CASSYSIRGGNEEQFF.

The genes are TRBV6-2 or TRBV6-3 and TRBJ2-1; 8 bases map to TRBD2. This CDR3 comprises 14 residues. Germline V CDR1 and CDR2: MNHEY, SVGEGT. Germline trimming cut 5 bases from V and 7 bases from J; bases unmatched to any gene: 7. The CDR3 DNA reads TGTGCCAGCAGTAAGCCGGGACTAGGGAATGAGCAGTTCTTC. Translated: CASSKPGLGNEQFF.

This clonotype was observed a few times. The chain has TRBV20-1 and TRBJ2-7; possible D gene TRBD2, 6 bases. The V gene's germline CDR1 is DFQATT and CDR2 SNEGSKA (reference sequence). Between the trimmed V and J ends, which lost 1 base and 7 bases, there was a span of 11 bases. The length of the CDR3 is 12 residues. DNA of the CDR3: TGCAGTGCTAGAGGCCCGGCGGGGGAGCAGTACTTC. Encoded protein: CSARGPAGEQYF.

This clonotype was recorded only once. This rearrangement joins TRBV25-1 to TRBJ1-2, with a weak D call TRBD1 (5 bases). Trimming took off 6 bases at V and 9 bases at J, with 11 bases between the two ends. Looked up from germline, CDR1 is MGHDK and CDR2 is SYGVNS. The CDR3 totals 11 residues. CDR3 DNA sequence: TGTGCCAGCAGGACGGGACCTAGCTACACCTTC. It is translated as CASRTGPSYTF.

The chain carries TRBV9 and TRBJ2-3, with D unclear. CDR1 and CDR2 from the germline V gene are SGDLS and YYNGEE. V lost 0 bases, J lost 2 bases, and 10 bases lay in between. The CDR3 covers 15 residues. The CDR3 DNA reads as TGTGCCAGCAGCGTAGCGAGCAGATACACAGATACGCAGTATTTT. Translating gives CASSVASRYTDTQYF.

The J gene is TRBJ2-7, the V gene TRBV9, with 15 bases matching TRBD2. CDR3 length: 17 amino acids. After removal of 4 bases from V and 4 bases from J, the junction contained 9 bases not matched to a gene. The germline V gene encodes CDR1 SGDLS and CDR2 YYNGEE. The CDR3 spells CASSPGLAGGIWYEQYF. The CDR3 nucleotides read TGTGCCAGCAGCCCAGGACTAGCGGGAGGGATCTGGTACGAGCAGTACTTC. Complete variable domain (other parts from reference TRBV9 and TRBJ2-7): DSGVTQTPKHLITATGQRVTLRCSPRSGDLSVYWYQQSLDQGLQFLIQYYNGEERAKGNILERFSAQQFPDLHSELNLSSLELGDSALYFCASSPGLAGGIWYEQYFGPGTRLTVT.